Given below is one TCR beta chain in context. Its cognate antigen is unknown. This may be a read error: a much more frequent sequence differs by one nucleotide. Here immunoSEQ multiplex PCR was the method, and the copy in TCRdb shows in-frame clones only, minus some. The sample lists millions of clones; roughly 96% were seen once. In germline, CDR1 is SGHRS, CDR2 YFSETQ. The V segment lost 4 bases and the J segment 5 bases; nucleotides outside the gene matches: 5. The CDR3 has 14 residues. The data belong to a study of shared clonotypes between healthy human individuals. Points from the study as a whole: Despite large depth, sorted-subset datasets appeared incompletely sequenced.

The receptor was isolated from a man between 18 and 29 years old in good health. The sample taken for sequencing was naive CD4+ T cells sorted from blood. Subset given: CD45RA+ positively selected. The chain couples TRBV5-1 to TRBJ2-2; TRBD1 agrees at 7 bases. The CDR3 reads CASSPGQQTGELFF. As DNA, the CDR3 is TGCGCCAGCAGCCCGGGACAGCAAACCGGGGAGCTGTTTTTT.